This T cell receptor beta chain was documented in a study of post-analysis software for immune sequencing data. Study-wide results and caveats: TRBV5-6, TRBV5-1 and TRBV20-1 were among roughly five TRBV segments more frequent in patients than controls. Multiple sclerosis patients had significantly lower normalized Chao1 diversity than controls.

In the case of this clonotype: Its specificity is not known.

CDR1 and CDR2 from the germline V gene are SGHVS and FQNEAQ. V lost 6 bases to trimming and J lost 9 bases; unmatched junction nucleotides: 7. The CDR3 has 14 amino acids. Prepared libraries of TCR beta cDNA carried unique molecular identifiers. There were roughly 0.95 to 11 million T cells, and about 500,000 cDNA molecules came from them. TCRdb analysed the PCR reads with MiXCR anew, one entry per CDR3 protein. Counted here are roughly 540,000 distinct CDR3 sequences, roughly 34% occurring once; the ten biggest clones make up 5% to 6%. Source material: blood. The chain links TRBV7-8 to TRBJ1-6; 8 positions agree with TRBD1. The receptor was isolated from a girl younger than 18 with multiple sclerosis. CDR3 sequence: CASSRRQGASPLHF. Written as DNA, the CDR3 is TGTGCCAGCAGTCGTAGGCAGGGGGCTTCACCCCTCCACTTT.